These T cell receptor beta chains were read from a single sample in a study of post-analysis software for immune sequencing data. TCRdb fed the PCR reads into MiXCR, producing one record per CDR3 protein. The sample includes fewer than 850,000 distinct CDR3 sequences, roughly 29% of them seen just once. The sample consisted of blood. The receptors shown here come from a girl aged 5-17 years with multiple sclerosis. The CDR3 runs from the conserved cysteine through the conserved F or W. Each record gives: J gene, clone size, V gene, D gene, CDR3 protein, CDR3 DNA. D genes are given only for firm matches. Size values are once, few and many counts, or a class for expanded clones, and some rows have none.

>TRBJ2-1|few|TRBV5-1|NA
CASSLALAMDEQFF
TGCGCCAGCAGCTTGGCGCTAGCGATGGATGAGCAGTTCTTC
>TRBJ1-1|few|TRBV28|NA
CASSLTTSRNTEAFF
TGTGCCAGCAGTTTAACCACGAGTCGGAACACTGAAGCTTTCTTT
>TRBJ2-3|NA|TRBV28|NA
CASTSSDTQYF
TGTGCCAGCACGAGTTCGGATACGCAGTATTTT
>TRBJ2-4|once|TRBV6-5|NA
CASSYMNIQYF
TGTGCCAGCAGTTACATGAACATTCAGTACTTC
>TRBJ2-7|few|TRBV9|NA
CASSVDPDTWSSYEQYF
TGTGCCAGCAGCGTAGATCCTGACACCTGGAGCTCCTACGAGCAGTACTTC
>TRBJ2-1|NA|TRBV20-1|NA
CSAIHLSNEQFF
TGCAGTGCTATTCACTTGAGCAATGAGCAGTTCTTC
>TRBJ2-3|many|TRBV20-1|TRBD1
CSAFPPGGRGDTQYF
TGCAGTGCTTTCCCGCCAGGGGGACGGGGAGATACGCAGTATTTT
>TRBJ2-3|NA|TRBV11-2|TRBD2
CASSSGLADSTDTQYF
TGTGCCAGCAGCTCGGGACTAGCGGATAGCACAGATACGCAGTATTTT
>TRBJ1-6|few|TRBV7-2|NA
CASRRTGNSPLHF
TGTGCCAGCAGACGTACAGGAAATTCACCCCTCCACTTT
>TRBJ2-7|NA|TRBV29-1|TRBD2
CSVVLAGSYEQYF
TGCAGCGTTGTACTAGCGGGGTCCTACGAGCAGTACTTC
>TRBJ2-3|few|TRBV10-1|TRBD2
CASSDPGLAGAKDTQYF
TGCGCCAGCAGTGACCCCGGACTAGCGGGAGCGAAAGATACGCAGTATTTT
>TRBJ2-1|NA|TRBV25-1|TRBD2
CASSGGASGNEQFF
TGTGCCAGCAGTGGGGGAGCTAGCGGGAATGAGCAGTTCTTC
>TRBJ2-1|NA|TRBV2|NA
CASSELSDNEQFF
TGTGCCAGCAGTGAGCTTAGCGACAATGAGCAGTTCTTC
>TRBJ2-1|few|TRBV29-1|TRBD2
CSVEGASGRQDYNEQFF
TGCAGCGTTGAAGGTGCTAGCGGGAGACAAGATTACAATGAGCAGTTCTTC
>TRBJ2-5|few|TRBV20-1|NA
CSAGGPREETQYF
TGCAGTGCTGGCGGGCCGAGGGAGGAGACCCAGTACTTC
>TRBJ2-1|few|TRBV7-2|NA
CASSPTGINEQFF
TGTGCCAGCAGCCCCACCGGGATCAATGAGCAGTTCTTC
>TRBJ2-2|NA|TRBV12-3/TRBV12-4|NA
CVSTLGGFPNGTGELFF
TGTGTCAGCACCCTAGGGGGGTTCCCAAACGGTACCGGGGAGCTGTTTTTT
>TRBJ2-7|many|TRBV7-2|TRBD2
CASSSTGLAGTSYEQYF
TGTGCCAGCAGCTCTACCGGACTAGCGGGAACCTCCTACGAGCAGTACTTC
>TRBJ1-6|NA|TRBV6-5|NA
CASSITSPKGSPLHF
TGTGCCAGCAGTATAACAAGCCCCAAAGGGTCACCCCTCCACTTT
>TRBJ2-7|NA|TRBV5-1|TRBD1
CASSLGQGQYSYEQYF
TGCGCCAGCAGCTTAGGACAGGGCCAGTACTCCTACGAGCAGTACTTC